Sequencing of this TCR beta chain was carried out in a study of blood T cells in healthy people across ages. Each donor gave 9 to 10 milliliters of peripheral blood. On this clonotype itself: What it binds is unknown. A single base separates this from a much larger clone, so it may be a read error.

The V gene's germline CDR1 is SGHAT and CDR2 FQNNGV. This CDR3 contains 12 residues. Study-level results: No one knew whether donors had CMV, which possibly confounded expanded clonotype changes.

For the second PCR, which ran for roughly 7 to 11 cycles, a sample-barcoded 5' primer and a J-beta primer mix were used. TCRdb reprocessed the 5' RACE reads via MiXCR and lists one record per CDR3 protein. The data hold hundreds of thousands of distinct CDR3 sequences, with less than 35% observed a single time. The V and J genes are TRBV11-2 and TRBJ2-5, with a possible D match to TRBD1 (5 bases). The TCR comes from an elderly woman in good health. The sequenced sample consisted of blood. The CDR3 here is CASMDTQETLYF. The CDR3 bases are TGTGCCAGCATGGACACCCAAGAGACCCTGTACTTC. Combining the CDR3 with reference TRBV11-2 and TRBJ2-5 gives the whole variable domain EAGVAQSPRYKIIEKRQSVAFWCNPISGHATLYWYQQILGQGPKLLIQFQNNGVVDDSQLPKDRFSAERLKGVDSTLKIQPAKLEDSAVYLCASMDTQETLYFGPGTRLLVL.